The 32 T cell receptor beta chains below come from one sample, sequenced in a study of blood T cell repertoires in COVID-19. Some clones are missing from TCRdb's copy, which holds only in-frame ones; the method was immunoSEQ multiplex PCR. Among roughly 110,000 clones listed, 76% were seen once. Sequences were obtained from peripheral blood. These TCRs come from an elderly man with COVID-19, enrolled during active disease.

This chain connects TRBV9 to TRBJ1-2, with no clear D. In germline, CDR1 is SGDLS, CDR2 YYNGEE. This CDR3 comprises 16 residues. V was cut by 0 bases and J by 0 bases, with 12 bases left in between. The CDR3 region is CASSVEPAPSNYGYTF. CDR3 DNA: TGTGCCAGCAGCGTAGAACCAGCGCCGTCTAACTATGGCTACACCTTC.

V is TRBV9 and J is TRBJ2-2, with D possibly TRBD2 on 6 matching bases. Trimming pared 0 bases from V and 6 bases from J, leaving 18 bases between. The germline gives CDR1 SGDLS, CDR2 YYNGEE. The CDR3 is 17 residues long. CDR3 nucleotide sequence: TGTGCCAGCAGCGTAGCCAGCGGGCCCGCTCGTCCCGGGGAGCTGTTTTTT. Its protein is CASSVASGPARPGELFF.

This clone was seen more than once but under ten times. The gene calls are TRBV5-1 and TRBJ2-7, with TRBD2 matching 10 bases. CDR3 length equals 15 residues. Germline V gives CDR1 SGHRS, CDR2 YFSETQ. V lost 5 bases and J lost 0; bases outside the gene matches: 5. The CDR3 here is CASRERLAGSYEQYF. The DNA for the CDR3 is TGCGCCAGCAGGGAGAGACTAGCGGGCTCCTACGAGCAGTACTTC.

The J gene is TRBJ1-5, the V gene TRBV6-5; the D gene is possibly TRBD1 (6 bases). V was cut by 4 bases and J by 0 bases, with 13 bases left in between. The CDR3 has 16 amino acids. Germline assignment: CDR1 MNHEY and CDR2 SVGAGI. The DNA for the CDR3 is TGTGCCAGCAGTTTGGACAGCTGGTATAGCAATCAGCCCCAGCATTTT. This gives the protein CASSLDSWYSNQPQHF.

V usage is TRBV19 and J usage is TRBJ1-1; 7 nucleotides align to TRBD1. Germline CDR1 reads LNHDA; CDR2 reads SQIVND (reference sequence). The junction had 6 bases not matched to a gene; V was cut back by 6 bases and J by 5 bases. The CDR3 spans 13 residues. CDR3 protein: CASSKQGRTEAFF. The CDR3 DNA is TGTGCCAGTAGCAAACAGGGGAGGACTGAAGCTTTCTTT.

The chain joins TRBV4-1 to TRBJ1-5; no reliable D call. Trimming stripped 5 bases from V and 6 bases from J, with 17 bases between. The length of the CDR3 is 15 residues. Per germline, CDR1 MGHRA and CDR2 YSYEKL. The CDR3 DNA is TGCGCCAGCAGCTTAAGGCCCAGTACGGGTCAGCCCCAGCATTTT. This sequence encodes CASSLRPSTGQPQHF.

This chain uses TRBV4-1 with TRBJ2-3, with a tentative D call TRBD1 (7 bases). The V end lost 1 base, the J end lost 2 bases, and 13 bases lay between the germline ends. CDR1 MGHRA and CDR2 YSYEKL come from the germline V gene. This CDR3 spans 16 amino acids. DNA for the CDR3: TGCGCCAGCAGCCAAGGAGGCGGGACAGCCACAGATACGCAGTATTTT. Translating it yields CASSQGGGTATDTQYF.

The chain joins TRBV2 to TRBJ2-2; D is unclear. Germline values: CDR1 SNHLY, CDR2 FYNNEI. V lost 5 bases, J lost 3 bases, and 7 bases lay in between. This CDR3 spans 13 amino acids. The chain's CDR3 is CASSPQYTGELFF. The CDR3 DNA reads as TGTGCCAGCAGTCCTCAGTACACCGGGGAGCTGTTTTTT.

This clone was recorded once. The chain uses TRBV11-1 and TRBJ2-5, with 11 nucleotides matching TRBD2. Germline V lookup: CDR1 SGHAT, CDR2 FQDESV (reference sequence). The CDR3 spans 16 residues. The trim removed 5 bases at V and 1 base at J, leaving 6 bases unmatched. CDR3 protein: CASSLLAGGFQETQYF. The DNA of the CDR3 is TGTGCCAGCAGCCTCCTAGCGGGAGGTTTCCAAGAGACCCAGTACTTC.

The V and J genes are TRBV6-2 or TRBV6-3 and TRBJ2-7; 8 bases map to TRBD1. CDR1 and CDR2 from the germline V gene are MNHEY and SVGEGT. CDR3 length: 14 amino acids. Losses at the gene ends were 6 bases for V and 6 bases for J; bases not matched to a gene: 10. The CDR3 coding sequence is TGTGCCAGCAGCCCCGCCTCCAGGGGGCCCGAGCAGTACTTC. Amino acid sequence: CASSPASRGPEQYF.

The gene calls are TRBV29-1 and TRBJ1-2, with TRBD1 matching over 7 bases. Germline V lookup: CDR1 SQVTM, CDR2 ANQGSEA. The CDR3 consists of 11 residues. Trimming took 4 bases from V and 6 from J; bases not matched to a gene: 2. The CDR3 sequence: CSVGRGHGYTF. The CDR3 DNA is TGCAGCGTTGGAAGGGGGCATGGCTACACCTTC.

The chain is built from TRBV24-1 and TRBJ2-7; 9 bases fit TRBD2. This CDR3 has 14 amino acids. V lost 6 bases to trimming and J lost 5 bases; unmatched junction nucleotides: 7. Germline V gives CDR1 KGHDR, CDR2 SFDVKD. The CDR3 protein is CATSPAGGKHEQYF. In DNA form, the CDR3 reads TGTGCCACCAGTCCCGCGGGGGGGAAACACGAGCAGTACTTC.

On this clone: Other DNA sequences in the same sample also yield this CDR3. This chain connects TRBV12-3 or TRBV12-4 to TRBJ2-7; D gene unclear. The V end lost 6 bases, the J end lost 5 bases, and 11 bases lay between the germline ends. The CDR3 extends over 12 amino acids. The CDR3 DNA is TGTGCCAGCAGCCCTACAGCCCACGAGCAGTACTTC. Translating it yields CASSPTAHEQYF.

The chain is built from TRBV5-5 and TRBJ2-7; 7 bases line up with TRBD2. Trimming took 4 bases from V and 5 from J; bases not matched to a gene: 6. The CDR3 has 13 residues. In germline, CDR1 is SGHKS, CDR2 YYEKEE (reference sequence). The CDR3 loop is CASSPGGGDEQYF. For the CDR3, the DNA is TGTGCCAGCAGCCCGGGGGGAGGGGACGAGCAGTACTTC.

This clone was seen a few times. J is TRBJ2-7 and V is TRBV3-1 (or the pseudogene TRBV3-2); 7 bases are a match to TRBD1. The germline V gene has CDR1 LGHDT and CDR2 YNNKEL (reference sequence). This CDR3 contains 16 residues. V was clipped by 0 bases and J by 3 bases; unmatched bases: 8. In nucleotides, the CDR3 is TGTGCCAGCAGCCAAGACGTCGGGACAGCTTTCTACGAGCAGTACTTC. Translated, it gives CASSQDVGTAFYEQYF.

The CDR3 here is CASSQDTSGRAGTDTQYF. DNA for the CDR3: TGCGCCAGCAGCCAAGATACTAGCGGGAGGGCGGGCACAGATACGCAGTATTTT. The chain carries TRBV4-1 and TRBJ2-3; 13 nucleotides match TRBD2. The CDR3 has 18 residues. Germline values: CDR1 MGHRA, CDR2 YSYEKL. V dropped 0 bases and J dropped 1; count of bases not matched to a gene: 4.

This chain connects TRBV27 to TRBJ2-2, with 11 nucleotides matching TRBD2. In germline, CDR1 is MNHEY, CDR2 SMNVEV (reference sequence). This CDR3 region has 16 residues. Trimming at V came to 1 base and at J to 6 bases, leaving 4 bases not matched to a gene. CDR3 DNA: TGTGCCAGCAGTTTATTCTTAGCGGGAGGGGCCGGGGAGCTGTTTTTT. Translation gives CASSLFLAGGAGELFF.

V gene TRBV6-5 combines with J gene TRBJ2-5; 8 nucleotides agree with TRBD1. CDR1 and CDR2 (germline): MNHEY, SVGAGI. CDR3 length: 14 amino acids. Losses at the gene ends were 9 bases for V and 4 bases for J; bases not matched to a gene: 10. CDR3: CASTDRGEGETQYF. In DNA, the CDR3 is TGTGCCAGTACCGACAGGGGCGAGGGAGAGACCCAGTACTTC.

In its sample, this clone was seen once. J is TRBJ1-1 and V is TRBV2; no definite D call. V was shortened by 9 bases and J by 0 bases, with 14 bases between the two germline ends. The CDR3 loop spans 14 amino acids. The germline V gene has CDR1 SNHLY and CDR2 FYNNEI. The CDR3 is CARNTETMNTEAFF. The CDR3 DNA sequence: TGTGCCAGGAATACAGAGACTATGAACACTGAAGCTTTCTTT.

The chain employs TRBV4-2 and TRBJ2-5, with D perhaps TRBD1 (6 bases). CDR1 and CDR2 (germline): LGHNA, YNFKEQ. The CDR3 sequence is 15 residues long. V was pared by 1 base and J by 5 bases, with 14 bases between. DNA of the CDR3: TGTGCCAGCAGCCAAGGACAGGAGGCCGGGGAGACCCAGTACTTC. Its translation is CASSQGQEAGETQYF.

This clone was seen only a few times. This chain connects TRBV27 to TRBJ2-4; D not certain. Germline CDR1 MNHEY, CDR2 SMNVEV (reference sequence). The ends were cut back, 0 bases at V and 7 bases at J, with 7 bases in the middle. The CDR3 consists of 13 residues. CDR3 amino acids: CASSLSPDNIQYF. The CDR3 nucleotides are TGTGCCAGCAGTTTATCCCCAGATAACATTCAGTACTTC.

The CDR3 DNA sequence: TGTGCCAGCAGTTTGTCGGCGGCTAGCACAGATACGCAGTATTTT. Amino acids: CASSLSAASTDTQYF. The chain employs TRBV28 and TRBJ2-3; no clear D. The V end was cut by 3 bases, the J end by 0 bases, with 10 bases between. The germline gives CDR1 MDHEN, CDR2 SYDVKM. The CDR3 length is 15 residues.

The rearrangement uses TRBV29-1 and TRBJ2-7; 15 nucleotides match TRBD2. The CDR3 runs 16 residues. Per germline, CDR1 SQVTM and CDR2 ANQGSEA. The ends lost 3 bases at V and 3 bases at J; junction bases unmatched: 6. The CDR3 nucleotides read TGCAGCGTTGAGGGGGGACTAGCGGGAGGTTACTACGAGCAGTACTTC. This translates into CSVEGGLAGGYYEQYF.

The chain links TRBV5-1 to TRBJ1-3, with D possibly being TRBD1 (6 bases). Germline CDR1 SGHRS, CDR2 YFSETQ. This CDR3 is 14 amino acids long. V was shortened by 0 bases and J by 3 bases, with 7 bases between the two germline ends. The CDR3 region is CASSLGDNGNTIYF. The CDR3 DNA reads TGCGCCAGCAGCTTGGGGGACAATGGAAACACCATATATTTT.

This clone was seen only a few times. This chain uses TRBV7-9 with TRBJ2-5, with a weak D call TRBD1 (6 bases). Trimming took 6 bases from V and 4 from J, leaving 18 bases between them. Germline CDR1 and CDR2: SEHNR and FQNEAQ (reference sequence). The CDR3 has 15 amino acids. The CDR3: CASSKDTGKGETQYF. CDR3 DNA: TGTGCCAGCAGTAAAGATACAGGGAAAGGAGAGACCCAGTACTTC.

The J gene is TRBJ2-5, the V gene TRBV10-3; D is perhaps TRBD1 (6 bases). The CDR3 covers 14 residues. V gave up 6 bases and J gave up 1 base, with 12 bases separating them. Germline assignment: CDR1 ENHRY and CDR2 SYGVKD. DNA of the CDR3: TGTGCCATCAGACCTACAGGGCCCCAAGAGACCCAGTACTTC. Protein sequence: CAIRPTGPQETQYF.

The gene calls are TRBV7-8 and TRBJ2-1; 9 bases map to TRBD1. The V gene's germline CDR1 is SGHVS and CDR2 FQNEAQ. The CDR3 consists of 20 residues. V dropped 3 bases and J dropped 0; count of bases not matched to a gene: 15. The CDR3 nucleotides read TGTGCCAGCAGCTTCCTCCTATACAGACAGGGGGGAAGCTCCTACAATGAGCAGTTCTTC. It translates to CASSFLLYRQGGSSYNEQFF.

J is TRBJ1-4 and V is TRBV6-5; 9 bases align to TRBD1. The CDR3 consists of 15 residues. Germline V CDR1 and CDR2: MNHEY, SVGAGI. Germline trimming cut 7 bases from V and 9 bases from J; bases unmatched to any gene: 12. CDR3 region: CASTRTGTGIKKLFF. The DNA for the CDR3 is TGTGCCAGCACCCGGACCGGGACAGGGATTAAAAAACTGTTTTTT.

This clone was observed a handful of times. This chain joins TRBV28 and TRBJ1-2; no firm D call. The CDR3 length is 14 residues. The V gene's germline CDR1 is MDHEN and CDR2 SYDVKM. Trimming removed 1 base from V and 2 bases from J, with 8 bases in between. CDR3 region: CASSLSGVNYGYTF. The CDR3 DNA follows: TGTGCCAGCAGTTTATCTGGAGTCAACTATGGCTACACCTTC.

The CDR3 nucleotides are TGCGCCAGCAGCTTGAGGCAGGTAGAGAACACCGGGGAGCTGTTTTTT. Translated, it gives CASSLRQVENTGELFF. The chain combines TRBV5-1 with TRBJ2-2; D is unclear. The germline gives CDR1 SGHRS, CDR2 YFSETQ. The CDR3 covers 16 residues. V was shortened by 1 base and J by 1 base, with 11 bases between the two germline ends. The full variable domain, rest sourced from reference TRBV5-1 and TRBJ2-2, is KAGVTQTPRYLIKTRGQQVTLSCSPISGHRSVSWYQQTPGQGLQFLFEYFSETQRNKGNFPGRFSGRQFSNSRSEMNVSTLELGDSALYLCASSLRQVENTGELFFGEGSRLTVL.

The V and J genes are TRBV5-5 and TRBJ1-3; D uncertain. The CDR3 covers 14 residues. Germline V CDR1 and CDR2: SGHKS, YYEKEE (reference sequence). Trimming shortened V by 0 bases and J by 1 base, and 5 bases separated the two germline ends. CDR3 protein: CASSLAGSGNTIYF. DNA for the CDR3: TGTGCCAGCAGCTTGGCGGGGTCTGGAAACACCATATATTTT.

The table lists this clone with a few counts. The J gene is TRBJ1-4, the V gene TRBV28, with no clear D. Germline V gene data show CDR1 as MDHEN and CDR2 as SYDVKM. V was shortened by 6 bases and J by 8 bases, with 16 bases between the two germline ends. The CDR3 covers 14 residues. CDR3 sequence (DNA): TGTGCCAGCAGCTCGGTCGCCGGCGGGGAAAAACTGTTTTTT. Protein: CASSSVAGGEKLFF.